The source of this T cell receptor beta chain is a study of T cells in tuberculosis. V lost 7 bases and J lost 6; bases outside the gene matches: 9. This CDR3 is 15 amino acids long. CDR1 is MRHNA, CDR2 SNTAGT, per germline. TCRdb keeps only in-frame clones here, not all; method: immunoSEQ multiplex PCR. The top ten hold 3% to 4% of the sample, which has 38,000 or so clones, approximately 95% seen once. This TCR was sampled from a donor aged 10-35 years with latent tuberculosis or without tuberculosis infection. J is TRBJ2-1 and V is TRBV6-4, with TRBD2 identical over 10 bases. Source material: PBMCs. The DNA for the CDR3 is TGTGCCAGCAAAGCTTCTAGCGGGGGCTCCAATGAGCAGTTCTTC. Protein: CASKASSGGSNEQFF.